These T cell receptor beta chains were read from a single sample in a study of blood T cell repertoires in COVID-19. Clones were sequenced by immunoSEQ multiplex PCR, and TCRdb holds only the in-frame ones, with some missing. This table has about 52,000 clones, about nine tenths appearing once. The sequenced sample consisted of peripheral blood. These receptors were taken from a man between 65 and 85 years old with acute or convalescent COVID-19. Each CDR3 is given with its conserved first and last residue. D genes are given only for firm matches. A clone size is listed for some rows: how often the clone was seen (once, few, many), or a class if it is expanded.

TRBJ1-4 TRBV5-8 NA NA CASSLTHPTNEKLFF TGTGCCAGCAGCTTGACTCATCCTACTAATGAAAAACTGTTTTTT
TRBJ2-3 TRBV4-3 NA NA CASSQETGGGADTQYF TGCGCCAGCAGCCAAGAAACAGGGGGAGGGGCAGATACGCAGTATTTT
TRBJ1-1 TRBV7-6 NA NA CASSSTGTTSEAFF TGTGCCAGCAGCTCGACCGGGACAACCTCCGAAGCTTTCTTT
TRBJ2-5 TRBV5-4 NA NA CASSFTNEYQETQYF TGTGCCAGCAGCTTCACCAATGAGTACCAAGAGACCCAGTACTTC
TRBJ2-5 TRBV28 few TRBD1 CASSSSGTGGEETQYF TGTGCCAGCAGTTCATCCGGGACAGGGGGGGAAGAGACCCAGTACTTC
TRBJ2-5 TRBV19 NA NA CASSIGQGIQETQYF TGTGCCAGTAGTATTGGGCAGGGGATCCAAGAGACCCAGTACTTC
TRBJ2-1 TRBV3-1/TRBV3-2 NA TRBD2 CASSHSGRSSYNEQFF TGTGCCAGCAGCCATAGCGGGAGAAGCTCCTACAATGAGCAGTTCTTC
TRBJ1-2 TRBV28 NA TRBD1 CASSKQGLYGYTF TGTGCCAGCAGCAAACAGGGGCTCTATGGCTACACCTTC
TRBJ1-5 TRBV5-1 NA NA CASSLEGVGQPQHF TGCGCCAGCAGCTTGGAGGGGGTGGGTCAGCCCCAGCATTTT
TRBJ1-2 TRBV5-6 NA TRBD1 CASSFMDRSYGYTF TGTGCCAGCAGCTTCATGGACAGGTCCTATGGCTACACCTTC
TRBJ1-1 TRBV27 once TRBD1 CASSSRSRTGSTEAFF TGTGCCAGCAGTTCCCGCTCCCGGACAGGGAGCACTGAAGCTTTCTTT
TRBJ2-1 TRBV7-9 few TRBD2 CASSPTGGILNNEQFF TGTGCCAGCAGCCCAACGGGGGGGATTTTGAACAATGAGCAGTTCTTC
TRBJ2-1 TRBV4-3 once NA CASSQDQGSSYNEQFF TGCGCCAGCAGCCAAGATCAAGGGAGCTCCTACAATGAGCAGTTCTTC
TRBJ1-3 TRBV4-1 NA NA CASSQRTGFGNTIYF TGCGCCAGCAGCCAACGAACAGGGTTCGGAAACACCATATATTTT
TRBJ1-2 TRBV19 once NA CASSGSNNYGYTF TGTGCCAGTAGTGGTAGTAACAACTATGGCTACACCTTC
TRBJ2-1 TRBV7-2 NA TRBD2 CASSSSAGGFSSYNEQFF TGTGCCAGCAGCTCTTCAGCGGGGGGGTTTAGCTCCTACAATGAGCAGTTCTTC
TRBJ2-5 TRBV14 NA NA CASSQRSETQYF TGTGCCAGCAGCCAAAGGAGCGAGACCCAGTACTTC
TRBJ2-1 TRBV6-2/TRBV6-3 NA NA CASSSGVYNEQFF TGTGCCAGCAGTTCGGGGGTATACAATGAGCAGTTCTTC
TRBJ2-5 TRBV6-5 NA NA CASRGFGREEETQYF TGTGCCAGCAGGGGTTTCGGCAGGGAGGAAGAGACCCAGTACTTC
TRBJ1-5 TRBV15 NA TRBD1 CATSGRTGGRGNQPQHF TGTGCCACCAGCGGAAGGACAGGGGGCCGGGGCAATCAGCCCCAGCATTTT
TRBJ2-7 TRBV7-9 once NA CASSLAGGSNEQYF TGTGCCAGCAGCTTAGCCGGAGGTTCGAACGAGCAGTACTTC
TRBJ1-5 TRBV30 NA TRBD1 CAWSARDRYSNQPQHF TGTGCCTGGAGTGCGCGGGACAGATATAGCAATCAGCCCCAGCATTTT
TRBJ2-3 TRBV28 NA NA CASRKGHRTDTQYF TGTGCCAGCAGGAAGGGACACCGCACAGATACGCAGTATTTT